These T cell receptor beta chains were read from a single sample in a study of identical twins. TCRdb used MiXCR to reprocess the 5' RACE reads, holding one entry per CDR3 protein. The sample has approximately 670,000 distinct CDR3 sequences, approximately 6% seen once. The sample was naive T cells sorted from blood. Receptor source: a man aged 18 to 29 in good health. CDR3s include the opening cysteine and the closing phenylalanine or tryptophan. Each record gives: D gene, J gene, clone size, V gene, CDR3 protein, CDR3 DNA. The D gene is left open where the match is weak. Size is omitted from some rows. Given values are once, few, many or a class for expanded clones.

d_gene: -
j_gene: TRBJ2-1
abundance: many
v_gene: TRBV29-1
CDR3aa: CSVEAGNEQFF
CDR3nt: TGCAGCGTTGAAGCCGGCAATGAGCAGTTCTTC

d_gene: TRBD2
j_gene: TRBJ2-1
abundance: many
v_gene: TRBV12-3/TRBV12-4
CDR3aa: CASSLEAGGPVKNEQFF
CDR3nt: TGTGCCAGCAGTTTAGAAGCGGGAGGGCCCGTAAAGAATGAGCAGTTCTTC

d_gene: -
j_gene: TRBJ2-5
abundance: few
v_gene: TRBV28
CDR3aa: CASSAPGTHSQETQYF
CDR3nt: TGTGCCAGCAGTGCCCCGGGGACCCACTCCCAAGAGACCCAGTACTTC

d_gene: -
j_gene: TRBJ1-1
abundance: -
v_gene: TRBV6-2/TRBV6-3
CDR3aa: CASTTFMNTEAFF
CDR3nt: TGTGCCAGCACCACATTCATGAACACTGAAGCTTTCTTT

d_gene: -
j_gene: TRBJ2-1
abundance: many
v_gene: TRBV5-1
CDR3aa: CASSSHPHEQFF
CDR3nt: TGCGCCAGCAGCTCCCATCCGCATGAGCAGTTCTTC

d_gene: -
j_gene: TRBJ2-3
abundance: many
v_gene: TRBV28
CDR3aa: CAIGRGSSTDTQYF
CDR3nt: TGTGCCATCGGACGGGGCTCTAGCACAGATACGCAGTATTTT

d_gene: -
j_gene: TRBJ2-7
abundance: many
v_gene: TRBV3-1
CDR3aa: CASSQAGTSYEQYF
CDR3nt: TGTGCCAGCAGCCAAGCCGGGACCTCCTACGAGCAGTACTTC

d_gene: TRBD1
j_gene: TRBJ1-1
abundance: few
v_gene: TRBV4-3
CDR3aa: CASSLHAGTDITEAFF
CDR3nt: TGCGCCAGCAGCCTGCACGCGGGGACAGATATTACTGAAGCTTTCTTT

d_gene: -
j_gene: TRBJ1-6
abundance: few
v_gene: TRBV6-5
CDR3aa: CASSYLRGENSPLHF
CDR3nt: TGTGCCAGCAGTTACCTTAGGGGGGAGAATTCACCCCTCCACTTT

d_gene: TRBD2
j_gene: TRBJ2-5
abundance: -
v_gene: TRBV14
CDR3aa: CASSPGLVSETQYF
CDR3nt: TGTGCCAGCAGCCCTGGACTAGTCTCTGAGACCCAGTACTTC

d_gene: TRBD2
j_gene: TRBJ2-5
abundance: many
v_gene: TRBV6-1
CDR3aa: CASAAGGGRSETQYF
CDR3nt: TGTGCCAGCGCCGCGGGGGGCGGGAGATCAGAGACCCAGTACTTC

d_gene: -
j_gene: TRBJ2-5
abundance: many
v_gene: TRBV7-2
CDR3aa: CASSRRGFGETQYF
CDR3nt: TGTGCCAGCAGCCGCCGGGGCTTCGGGGAGACCCAGTACTTC

d_gene: -
j_gene: TRBJ1-6
abundance: many
v_gene: TRBV5-1
CDR3aa: CASSLASQVDSPLHF
CDR3nt: TGCGCCAGCAGCTTGGCCAGCCAGGTCGATTCACCCCTCCACTTT

d_gene: -
j_gene: TRBJ2-2
abundance: many
v_gene: TRBV18
CDR3aa: CASSPPGNTGELFF
CDR3nt: TGTGCCAGCTCACCACCGGGGAACACCGGGGAGCTGTTTTTT

d_gene: TRBD1
j_gene: TRBJ1-2
abundance: few
v_gene: TRBV3-1
CDR3aa: CASSQSLLGGAYGYTF
CDR3nt: TGTGCCAGCAGCCAGAGCTTATTAGGGGGCGCTTATGGCTACACCTTC

d_gene: -
j_gene: TRBJ2-3
abundance: many
v_gene: TRBV7-6
CDR3aa: CASSSIDRGTDTQYF
CDR3nt: TGTGCCAGCAGCTCTATCGACCGGGGCACAGATACGCAGTATTTT

d_gene: -
j_gene: TRBJ2-1
abundance: many
v_gene: TRBV10-3
CDR3aa: CAISESDGYNEQFF
CDR3nt: TGTGCCATCAGTGAGTCAGACGGCTACAATGAGCAGTTCTTC

d_gene: -
j_gene: TRBJ2-7
abundance: many
v_gene: TRBV20-1
CDR3aa: CSARHQSSSYEQYF
CDR3nt: TGCAGTGCTAGACACCAATCCAGCTCCTACGAGCAGTACTTC

d_gene: -
j_gene: TRBJ2-1
abundance: many
v_gene: TRBV6-1
CDR3aa: CASQVGHLGNEQFF
CDR3nt: TGTGCCAGCCAAGTGGGGCATTTAGGCAATGAGCAGTTCTTC

d_gene: TRBD2
j_gene: TRBJ2-5
abundance: few
v_gene: TRBV7-9
CDR3aa: CASSLDLAGAGETQYF
CDR3nt: TGTGCCAGCAGCTTAGACCTAGCGGGAGCAGGAGAGACCCAGTACTTC

d_gene: TRBD2
j_gene: TRBJ2-1
abundance: many
v_gene: TRBV20-1
CDR3aa: CSARDRGRAYNEQFF
CDR3nt: TGCAGTGCTAGAGATCGGGGGAGGGCCTACAATGAGCAGTTCTTC

d_gene: -
j_gene: TRBJ2-2
abundance: -
v_gene: TRBV7-9
CDR3aa: CASSRAGWNTGELFF
CDR3nt: TGTGCCAGCTCTCGGGCGGGGTGGAACACCGGGGAGCTGTTTTTT

d_gene: -
j_gene: TRBJ2-7
abundance: many
v_gene: TRBV12-3/TRBV12-4
CDR3aa: CASSLETSEQYF
CDR3nt: TGTGCCAGCAGTTTGGAAACGAGCGAGCAGTACTTC

d_gene: -
j_gene: TRBJ1-1
abundance: few
v_gene: TRBV29-1
CDR3aa: CSVEGRRVNTEAFF
CDR3nt: TGCAGCGTTGAAGGGCGCAGGGTGAACACTGAAGCTTTCTTT

d_gene: -
j_gene: TRBJ2-7
abundance: few
v_gene: TRBV7-2
CDR3aa: CASSATSKGKYEQYF
CDR3nt: TGTGCCAGCAGCGCCACAAGCAAAGGGAAATACGAGCAGTACTTC

d_gene: -
j_gene: TRBJ1-5
abundance: many
v_gene: TRBV24-1
CDR3aa: CATSDLGMRYGGRGSNQPQHF
CDR3nt: TGTGCCACCAGTGATTTGGGAATGAGATATGGGGGACGAGGTAGCAATCAGCCCCAGCATTTT

d_gene: TRBD2
j_gene: TRBJ2-1
abundance: -
v_gene: TRBV7-2
CDR3aa: CASSFLAGEIISEQFF
CDR3nt: TGTGCCAGCAGCTTCTTAGCGGGAGAGATTATCTCTGAGCAGTTCTTC

d_gene: -
j_gene: TRBJ2-1
abundance: -
v_gene: TRBV7-9
CDR3aa: CASTSAGGNEQFF
CDR3nt: TGTGCCAGCACATCGGCCGGCGGCAATGAGCAGTTCTTC

d_gene: TRBD2
j_gene: TRBJ2-1
abundance: many
v_gene: TRBV27
CDR3aa: CASSLGLAYSSYNEQFF
CDR3nt: TGTGCCAGCAGTTTAGGACTAGCGTACAGCTCCTACAATGAGCAGTTCTTC

d_gene: -
j_gene: TRBJ2-1
abundance: many
v_gene: TRBV11-2
CDR3aa: CASSLDISGGDEQFF
CDR3nt: TGTGCCAGCAGCCTCGACATCTCAGGGGGGGATGAGCAGTTCTTC

d_gene: -
j_gene: TRBJ2-3
abundance: -
v_gene: TRBV24-1
CDR3aa: CATSLSDTQYF
CDR3nt: TGTGCCACCAGCCTCTCAGATACGCAGTATTTT

d_gene: -
j_gene: TRBJ2-7
abundance: many
v_gene: TRBV5-6
CDR3aa: CASSFEGYEQYF
CDR3nt: TGTGCCAGCAGCTTTGAAGGGTACGAGCAGTACTTC

d_gene: -
j_gene: TRBJ2-2
abundance: -
v_gene: TRBV12-3/TRBV12-4
CDR3aa: CASEGLTGELFF
CDR3nt: TGTGCCAGCGAAGGGCTCACCGGGGAGCTGTTTTTT

d_gene: TRBD1
j_gene: TRBJ1-4
abundance: many
v_gene: TRBV29-1
CDR3aa: CSVRGTVPSKLFF
CDR3nt: TGCAGCGTTCGTGGGACAGTTCCCTCAAAACTGTTTTTT

d_gene: TRBD2
j_gene: TRBJ2-1
abundance: many
v_gene: TRBV29-1
CDR3aa: CSVEQRESTEQFF
CDR3nt: TGCAGCGTTGAACAGCGGGAGTCTACTGAGCAGTTCTTC

d_gene: -
j_gene: TRBJ2-5
abundance: few
v_gene: TRBV7-6
CDR3aa: CASSPLTGFQETQYF
CDR3nt: TGTGCCAGCAGCCCCTTAACGGGCTTCCAAGAGACCCAGTACTTC

d_gene: TRBD2
j_gene: TRBJ2-1
abundance: many
v_gene: TRBV29-1
CDR3aa: CSVETSGKAYEQFF
CDR3nt: TGCAGCGTTGAAACTAGCGGGAAAGCATATGAGCAGTTCTTC

d_gene: -
j_gene: TRBJ2-5
abundance: many
v_gene: TRBV15
CDR3aa: CATSKENSIQYF
CDR3nt: TGTGCCACCAGCAAAGAGAACTCCATCCAGTACTTC

d_gene: -
j_gene: TRBJ1-1
abundance: many
v_gene: TRBV20-1
CDR3aa: CSAIDDMNTEAFF
CDR3nt: TGCAGTGCTATAGACGACATGAACACTGAAGCTTTCTTT

d_gene: -
j_gene: TRBJ1-5
abundance: -
v_gene: TRBV5-4
CDR3aa: CASSRWGSQPQHF
CDR3nt: TGTGCCAGCAGCCGCTGGGGTTCTCAGCCCCAGCATTTT

d_gene: TRBD1
j_gene: TRBJ2-1
abundance: few
v_gene: TRBV11-2
CDR3aa: CASSGTGEWDEQFF
CDR3nt: TGTGCCAGCAGCGGCACAGGGGAATGGGATGAGCAGTTCTTC

d_gene: TRBD1
j_gene: TRBJ1-1
abundance: -
v_gene: TRBV20-1
CDR3aa: CSASTGETEAFF
CDR3nt: TGCAGTGCTTCGACAGGGGAAACTGAAGCTTTCTTT

d_gene: -
j_gene: TRBJ1-6
abundance: -
v_gene: TRBV4-1
CDR3aa: CASSQADHSGNSPLHF
CDR3nt: TGCGCCAGCAGCCAGGCCGACCACTCGGGGAATTCACCCCTCCACTTT

d_gene: -
j_gene: TRBJ2-5
abundance: few
v_gene: TRBV7-2
CDR3aa: CASVADLQQETQYF
CDR3nt: TGTGCCAGCGTAGCGGATTTACAACAAGAGACCCAGTACTTC

d_gene: -
j_gene: TRBJ1-2
abundance: -
v_gene: TRBV7-9
CDR3aa: CASSLPGTGTYGYTF
CDR3nt: TGTGCCAGCAGCTTACCCGGAACAGGGACCTATGGCTACACCTTC

d_gene: -
j_gene: TRBJ1-1
abundance: many
v_gene: TRBV5-8
CDR3aa: CASSPVPRVNTEAFF
CDR3nt: TGTGCCAGCAGCCCCGTACCAAGGGTGAACACTGAAGCTTTCTTT

d_gene: -
j_gene: TRBJ2-2
abundance: many
v_gene: TRBV5-1
CDR3aa: CASSLVGANGELFF
CDR3nt: TGCGCCAGCAGCTTGGTAGGCGCGAACGGGGAGCTGTTTTTT

d_gene: TRBD2
j_gene: TRBJ2-1
abundance: -
v_gene: TRBV7-9
CDR3aa: CASSWRGSGIHNEQFF
CDR3nt: TGTGCCAGCAGCTGGCGCGGTAGCGGGATTCACAATGAGCAGTTCTTC

d_gene: TRBD1
j_gene: TRBJ2-7
abundance: few
v_gene: TRBV27
CDR3aa: CASRRTPGQDSYEQYF
CDR3nt: TGTGCCAGCAGGCGAACCCCAGGACAGGACTCCTACGAGCAGTACTTC

d_gene: -
j_gene: TRBJ1-1
abundance: many
v_gene: TRBV7-8
CDR3aa: CASVRDGDTEAFF
CDR3nt: TGTGCCAGCGTCCGGGACGGGGACACTGAAGCTTTCTTT

d_gene: TRBD2
j_gene: TRBJ2-1
abundance: many
v_gene: TRBV20-1
CDR3aa: CSATWGGLYNEQFF
CDR3nt: TGCAGTGCCACCTGGGGGGGACTCTACAATGAGCAGTTCTTC

d_gene: TRBD1
j_gene: TRBJ2-7
abundance: many
v_gene: TRBV20-1
CDR3aa: CSSDRGYEQYF
CDR3nt: TGCAGTTCGGACAGGGGGTACGAGCAGTACTTC

d_gene: -
j_gene: TRBJ2-5
abundance: many
v_gene: TRBV7-6
CDR3aa: CASSQHLVTGPQETQYF
CDR3nt: TGTGCCAGCAGCCAGCATCTAGTTACAGGGCCCCAAGAGACCCAGTACTTC

d_gene: -
j_gene: TRBJ2-1
abundance: few
v_gene: TRBV19
CDR3aa: CASSIDFNEQFF
CDR3nt: TGTGCCAGTAGTATAGATTTCAATGAGCAGTTCTTC

d_gene: -
j_gene: TRBJ1-5
abundance: -
v_gene: TRBV19
CDR3aa: CASSTSLDQPRHF
CDR3nt: TGTGCCAGTAGTACCTCTCTCGATCAGCCCCGGCATTTT